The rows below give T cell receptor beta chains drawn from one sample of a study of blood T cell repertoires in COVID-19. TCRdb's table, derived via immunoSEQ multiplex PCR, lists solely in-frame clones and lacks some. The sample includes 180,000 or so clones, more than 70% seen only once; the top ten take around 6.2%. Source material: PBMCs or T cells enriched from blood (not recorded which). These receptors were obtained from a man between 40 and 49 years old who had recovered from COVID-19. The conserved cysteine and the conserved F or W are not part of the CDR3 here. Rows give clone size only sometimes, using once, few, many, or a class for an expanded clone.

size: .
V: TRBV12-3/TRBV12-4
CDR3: ATMTGNQPQH

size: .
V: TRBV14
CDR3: ASSQVAGEQF

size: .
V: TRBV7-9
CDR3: ASSSSRGRGEGFYEQY

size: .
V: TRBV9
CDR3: ASSVGVSTDTQY

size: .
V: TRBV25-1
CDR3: ASSTIIYPSSTEKLF

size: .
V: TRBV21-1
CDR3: ASSKVTGRSAEAF

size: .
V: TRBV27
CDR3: ASSPGNQPQH

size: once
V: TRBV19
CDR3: ASSIGQGLGNTEAF

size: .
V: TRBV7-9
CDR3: ASRDQVGHGYT

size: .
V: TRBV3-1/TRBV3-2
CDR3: ASRSTGNTIY

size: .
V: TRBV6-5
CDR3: ASTLHQSTDTQY

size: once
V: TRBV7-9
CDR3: ASSSSGTGVQPQH

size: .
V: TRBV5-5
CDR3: ASSLAGVQGNEQF

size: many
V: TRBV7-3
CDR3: ASSLTGGTDTQY

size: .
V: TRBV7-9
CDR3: ASSEYFGEQF

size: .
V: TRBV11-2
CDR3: ASSSPSDRFKANYGYT

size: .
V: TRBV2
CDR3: ASSKKREGLGEQF

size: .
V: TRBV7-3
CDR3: ASSRTGQTLDTQY

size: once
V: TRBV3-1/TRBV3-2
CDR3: ASSSHRGKNIQY

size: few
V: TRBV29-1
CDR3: SVGGGRTHRGYT

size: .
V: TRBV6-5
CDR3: ASSYRGYQPQH

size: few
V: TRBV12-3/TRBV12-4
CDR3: ASSLQGRETQY

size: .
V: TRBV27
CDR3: ASSLFRPGSHEQF

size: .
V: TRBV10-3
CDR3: AIRWGQGDYT

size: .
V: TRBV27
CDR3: ASRDRLGNEQF

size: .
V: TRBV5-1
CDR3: ASTLRRQAGGIETQY

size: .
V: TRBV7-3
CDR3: ASSSGGSGTQY

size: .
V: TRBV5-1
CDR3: ASSAGQGGETQY

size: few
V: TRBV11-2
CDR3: ASSLEYRGGYGYT

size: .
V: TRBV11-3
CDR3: ASSPGLAAEQY

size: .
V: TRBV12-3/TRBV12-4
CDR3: ASRTAGFEAF

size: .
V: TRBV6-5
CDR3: ASSSTGQSYNEQF

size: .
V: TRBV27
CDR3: ASGIGRQPQH

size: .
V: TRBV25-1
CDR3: ASSEARAGGRETQY

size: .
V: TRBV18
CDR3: ASSLTGGVDGNTIY

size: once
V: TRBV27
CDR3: ASGAPFGEKLF

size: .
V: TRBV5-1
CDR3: ASRSGWDTEAF

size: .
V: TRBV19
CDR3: ASNSPLQEQY

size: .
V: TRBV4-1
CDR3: ASSQPDRPTYEQY

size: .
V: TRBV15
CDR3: ATSGPGGYT

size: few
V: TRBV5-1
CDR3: ASSYSRTANTEAF

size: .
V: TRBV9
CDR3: ASSGRQGEDNEKLF

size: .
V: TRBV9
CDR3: ASSVVRGMNTEAF

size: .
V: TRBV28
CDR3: ASMNAGGGGTEAF

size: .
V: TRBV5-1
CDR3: ASSSSGTGGRNGELF

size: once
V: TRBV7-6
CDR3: ASSLDDRGHEQF

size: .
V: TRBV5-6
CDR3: ASSLLGGRDTYNEQF

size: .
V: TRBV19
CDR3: ASSIRGTVLGSYEQY

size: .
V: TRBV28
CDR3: ASSLLPTAGSLSNSPLH

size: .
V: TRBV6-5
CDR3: ASRGQGGGNTIY

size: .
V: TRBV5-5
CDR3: ASSLTGAVTDTQY